The present T cell receptor beta chain was sequenced within a study of T cell clones after liver transplantation. The wider study: Post-transplant blood was tracked for graft-donor-reactive T cell clones identified in a pre-transplant mixed lymphocyte reaction.

TCRdb's copy holds only in-frame clones and misses some; the assay was immunoSEQ multiplex PCR. The sample shows 55,000 to 75,000 clones, around 93% of them seen only once. V dropped 2 bases and J dropped 0 bases, with 8 bases sitting between them. Germline CDR1 MNHNS, CDR2 SASEGT. The CDR3 sequence is 15 residues long. The J gene is TRBJ1-5, the V gene TRBV6-1; possible D gene TRBD1, 5 bases. Specimen: CD4+ T cells from blood, collected approximately 26 months after liver transplant. The receptor's source is a human patient who received a liver transplant. A subset of T cells may come from the graft donor. The CDR3 loop is CASSELGGSNQPQHF. In DNA, the CDR3 is TGTGCCAGCAGTGAATTGGGGGGTAGCAATCAGCCCCAGCATTTT.